Below are 24 T cell receptor beta chains sequenced from a single sample in a study of cytotoxic CD8 clonotypes in ibrutinib-treated CLL. Only in-frame clones appear in the TCRdb table, and some are missing; sequencing was by immunoSEQ multiplex PCR. The table has approximately 12,000 clones, approximately 67% seen once. Sequenced here: PBMCs, sampled before ibrutinib treatment. These receptors were taken from a human donor with chronic lymphocytic leukemia.

The gene calls are TRBV30 and TRBJ2-7, with TRBD2 matching over 10 bases. The J segment lost 1 base and the V segment lost 4 bases, leaving 10 bases of the junction unmatched. Germline CDR1 reads GTSNPN; CDR2 reads SVGIG (reference sequence). CDR3 length: 16 residues. CDR3 sequence reads: CAWKGQRGGGSYEQYF. As DNA, the CDR3 is TGTGCCTGGAAGGGCCAGCGGGGGGGCGGGTCCTACGAGCAGTACTTC.

The genes are TRBV7-2 and TRBJ2-3; 13 bases line up with TRBD2. Germline V gene lookup returns CDR1 SGHTA and CDR2 FQGNSA. The CDR3 covers 16 residues. V lost 3 bases and J lost 6; bases outside the gene matches: 6. CDR3 coding DNA: TGTGCCAGCAGCTTCGGGACTAGCGGGGTGTGGGATACGCAGTATTTT. Protein product: CASSFGTSGVWDTQYF.

The gene calls are TRBV9 and TRBJ1-3; 9 bases match TRBD1. The CDR3 length is 15 residues. Trimming cost V 0 bases and J 7 bases; bases outside gene matches: 5. Germline CDR1 reads SGDLS; CDR2 reads YYNGEE. CDR3 DNA sequence: TGTGCCAGCAGCGTAGTAACAGGGGGCGCGAACACCATATATTTT. Residues: CASSVVTGGANTIYF.

This clone turned up a few times. The rearrangement joins TRBV9 to TRBJ1-2, with 7 bases that match TRBD1. Germline loops: CDR1 SGDLS, CDR2 YYNGEE. Trimming at V came to 6 bases and at J to 6 bases, leaving 14 bases not matched to a gene. The CDR3 is 15 amino acids. CDR3 sequence: CASTFQGEQRHGYTF. The CDR3 DNA is TGTGCCAGCACCTTTCAGGGGGAACAAAGACATGGCTACACCTTC.

The V and J genes are TRBV5-1 and TRBJ2-7; D gene uncertain. From germline, CDR1 is SGHRS and CDR2 YFSETQ. V gave up 4 bases and J gave up 2 bases, with 7 bases separating them. There are 12 residues in the CDR3. CDR3 sequence (DNA): TGCGCCAGCAGCGCCCAAACCTACGAGCAGTACTTC. Protein product: CASSAQTYEQYF.

This clone ranks as hyperexpanded. Other DNA sequences in the same sample also yield this CDR3. V and J are TRBV19 and TRBJ2-7; D is uncertain. The germline V and J ends were trimmed by 3 bases and 6 bases, with 6 bases remaining between them. Germline V gives CDR1 LNHDA, CDR2 SQIVND (reference sequence). The CDR3 is made up of 11 amino acids. DNA of the CDR3: TGTGCCAGTAGTATTTTCGGCGAGCAGTACTTC. It codes for CASSIFGEQYF.

This clone was counted between two and nine times. The chain uses TRBV4-1 and TRBJ2-1; 9 nucleotides match TRBD2. Germline loops: CDR1 MGHRA, CDR2 YSYEKL. This CDR3 contains 18 residues. V was clipped by 0 bases and J by 7 bases; unmatched bases: 13. CDR3 residues: CASSQEGYGLAGKNEQFF. The CDR3, as DNA: TGCGCCAGCAGCCAAGAAGGATATGGGCTAGCGGGGAAGAATGAGCAGTTCTTC.

This chain uses TRBV6-1 with TRBJ1-4; the D is unclear. The CDR3 loop spans 15 amino acids. The germline gives CDR1 MNHNS, CDR2 SASEGT. V was clipped by 3 bases and J by 8 bases, with 16 bases between them. CDR3 sequence reads: CASSDWTTSGEKLFF. DNA for the CDR3: TGTGCCAGCAGTGACTGGACCACCTCCGGGGAAAAACTGTTTTTT.

This clone has just a few counts. The V call is TRBV11-2, the J call TRBJ2-6, with D uncertain. Trimming shortened V by 1 base and J by 0 bases, and 10 bases separated the two germline ends. CDR3 length: 17 amino acids. In germline, CDR1 is SGHAT, CDR2 FQNNGV. CDR3 nucleotides: TGTGCCAGCAGCTTAGGACTGGTTAGCTCTGGGGCCAACGTCCTGACTTTC. It translates to CASSLGLVSSGANVLTF.

The rearrangement joins TRBV18 to TRBJ2-5; no firm D call. CDR1 KGHSH and CDR2 LQKENI come from the germline V gene. V was clipped by 3 bases and J by 2 bases, with 10 bases between them. The CDR3 runs to 14 residues. The chain's CDR3 is CASSPSAQQETQYF. For the CDR3, the DNA is TGTGCCAGCTCACCCTCCGCACAACAAGAGACCCAGTACTTC.

The chain carries TRBV5-5 and TRBJ1-6; no clear D gene. The CDR3 extends over 20 amino acids. V lost 4 bases to trimming and J lost 2 bases, with 25 bases between them. Germline V CDR1 and CDR2: SGHKS, YYEKEE (reference sequence). The CDR3 region is CASSPLREDYNVPYNSPLHF. DNA for the CDR3: TGTGCCAGCAGCCCACTTAGGGAGGACTATAATGTCCCCTATAATTCACCCCTCCACTTT.

This rearrangement joins TRBV9 to TRBJ1-1; TRBD1 matches at 9 bases. The ends lost 3 bases at V and 3 bases at J; junction bases unmatched: 3. CDR3 length equals 14 residues. CDR1 and CDR2 (germline): SGDLS, YYNGEE. The CDR3 spells CASSDGTGYTEAFF. CDR3 nucleotide sequence: TGTGCCAGCAGCGATGGGACAGGGTACACTGAAGCTTTCTTT.

V is TRBV2 and J is TRBJ2-4; the D gene is possibly TRBD1 (5 bases). The V gene lost 1 base and the J gene lost 3 bases, with 16 bases spanning the gap. CDR3 size: 17 residues. CDR1 SNHLY and CDR2 FYNNEI come from the germline V gene. CDR3 sequence: CASSEGRKAGIKNIQYF. The CDR3 region has the DNA TGTGCCAGCAGTGAAGGACGGAAAGCAGGGATCAAAAACATTCAGTACTTC.

V is TRBV28 and J is TRBJ1-5; D is undetermined. CDR1 is MDHEN, CDR2 SYDVKM, per germline. This CDR3 spans 17 amino acids. Trimming left V 3 bases short and J 4 bases short, with 19 bases between. CDR3 region: CASSFYRYPTLNQPQHF. CDR3 sequence (DNA): TGTGCCAGCAGTTTTTATCGGTACCCGACCCTTAATCAGCCCCAGCATTTT.

The chain combines TRBV4-3 with TRBJ2-3; weak D call: TRBD2 (7 bases). With 4 bases removed from V and 2 bases from J, the gap between germline ends came to 16 bases. CDR3 length: 16 amino acids. Per germline, CDR1 LGHNA and CDR2 YSLEER. The CDR3 here is CASSPLRGGDTDTQYF. CDR3 nucleotide sequence: TGCGCCAGCAGCCCCCTCAGAGGGGGGGACACAGATACGCAGTATTTT.

This clone was observed a few times. This chain joins TRBV19 and TRBJ2-4; 7 bases map to TRBD2. Germline V CDR1 and CDR2: LNHDA, SQIVND (reference sequence). The CDR3 length is 13 residues. Trimming cost V 7 bases and J 8 bases; bases outside gene matches: 8. The CDR3 region has the DNA TGTGCCAGTACGCAGCGGGGACGGTACATTCAGTACTTC. It translates to CASTQRGRYIQYF.

This chain uses TRBV2 with TRBJ2-1, with 7 bases identical to TRBD2. The CDR3 spans 12 residues. The trim removed 3 bases at V and 11 bases at J, leaving 4 bases unmatched. From germline, CDR1 is SNHLY and CDR2 FYNNEI. The CDR3 is CASSDQGGKQFF. DNA for the CDR3: TGTGCCAGCAGTGACCAGGGAGGGAAGCAGTTCTTC.

This clone was detected a few times. The J gene is TRBJ2-2, the V gene TRBV7-9; no firm D call. The germline CDR1 and CDR2 sequences are SEHNR and FQNEAQ (reference sequence). The CDR3 extends over 12 amino acids. V lost 8 bases and J 5 bases, leaving 9 bases between the germline ends. CDR3 region: CASVPGTGELFF. CDR3 DNA sequence: TGTGCCAGCGTCCCTGGTACCGGGGAGCTGTTTTTT.

This sequence joins TRBV28 and TRBJ2-3; 7 bases fit TRBD1. The CDR3 totals 14 residues. Germline values: CDR1 MDHEN, CDR2 SYDVKM. With 10 bases clipped from V and 9 bases from J, the junction kept 16 bases outside the gene matches. CDR3 nucleotide sequence: TGTGCCACCACACGAGACAGGGTGAGCGTGACGCAGTATTTT. Amino acids: CATTRDRVSVTQYF.

Here the CDR3 reads CASSSPTGPSYEQYF. DNA of the CDR3: TGTGCCAGCAGTTCCCCGACGGGACCTTCCTACGAGCAGTACTTC. V and J are TRBV28 and TRBJ2-7; D might be TRBD1 or TRBD2, each matching 5 bases. The germline V and J ends were trimmed by 4 bases and 1 base, with 14 bases remaining between them. This CDR3 is built from 15 residues. Germline CDR1 reads MDHEN; CDR2 reads SYDVKM.

This clone has only a few counts. The CDR3 nucleotides are TGCGCCAGCAGTGTTTCGGAGGGTCAGCCCCAGCATTTT. This sequence encodes CASSVSEGQPQHF. The genes are TRBV10-1 and TRBJ1-5; D ambiguous. This CDR3 comprises 13 residues. Germline V gives CDR1 WNHNN, CDR2 SYGVQD (reference sequence). With 4 bases removed from V and 6 bases from J, the gap between germline ends came to 10 bases.

This chain links TRBV18 with TRBJ1-1; D remains ambiguous. The CDR3 covers 14 residues. V was cut by 2 bases and J by 0 bases, with 7 bases left in between. Germline CDR1 and CDR2: KGHSH and LQKENI. Here the CDR3 reads CASSPSSLNTEAFF. The CDR3 DNA reads as TGTGCCAGCTCACCATCCAGCTTGAACACTGAAGCTTTCTTT.

V gene TRBV30 combines with J gene TRBJ1-1, with 7 bases matching TRBD1. The V segment lost 7 bases and the J segment 5 bases; nucleotides outside the gene matches: 7. This CDR3 comprises 12 residues. Per germline, CDR1 GTSNPN and CDR2 SVGIG (reference sequence). The CDR3 loop reads CALTGFWTEAFF. CDR3 in DNA: TGTGCCTTGACAGGGTTCTGGACTGAAGCTTTCTTT. Using reference TRBV30 and TRBJ1-1 for the parts outside the CDR3, the full variable domain is SQTIHQWPATLVQPVGSPLSLECTVEGTSNPNLYWYRQAAGRGLQLLFYSVGIGQISSEVPQNLSASRPQDRQFILSSKKLLLSDSGFYLCALTGFWTEAFFGQGTRLTVV.

This sequence joins TRBV7-4 and TRBJ2-3; possible D gene TRBD1, 5 bases. In germline, CDR1 is SGHVT, CDR2 SQSDAQ. This CDR3 comprises 20 residues. The V end was cut by 1 base, the J end by 1 base, with 24 bases between. The CDR3 DNA is TGTGCCAGCAGCTTAGGCCCCCCGGGCTGGGGCCGGATGGGCACAGATACGCAGTATTTT. The encoded protein is CASSLGPPGWGRMGTDTQYF.